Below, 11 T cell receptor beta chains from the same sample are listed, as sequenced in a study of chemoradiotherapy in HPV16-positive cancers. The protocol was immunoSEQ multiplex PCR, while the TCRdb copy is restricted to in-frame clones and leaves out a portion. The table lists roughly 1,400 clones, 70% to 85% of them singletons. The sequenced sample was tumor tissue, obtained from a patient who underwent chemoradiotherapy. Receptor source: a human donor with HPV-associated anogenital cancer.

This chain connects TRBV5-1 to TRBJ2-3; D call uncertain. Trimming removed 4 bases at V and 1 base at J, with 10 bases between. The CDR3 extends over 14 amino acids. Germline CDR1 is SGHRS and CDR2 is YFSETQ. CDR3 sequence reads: CASSREWGTDTQYF. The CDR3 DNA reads TGCGCCAGCAGCCGTGAGTGGGGCACAGATACGCAGTATTTT.

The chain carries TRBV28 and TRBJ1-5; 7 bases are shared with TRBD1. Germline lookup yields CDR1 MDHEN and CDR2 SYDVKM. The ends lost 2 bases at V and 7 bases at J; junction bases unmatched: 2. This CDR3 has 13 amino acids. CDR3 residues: CASSLDRDQPQHF. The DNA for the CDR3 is TGTGCCAGCAGTTTAGACAGGGACCAGCCCCAGCATTTT.

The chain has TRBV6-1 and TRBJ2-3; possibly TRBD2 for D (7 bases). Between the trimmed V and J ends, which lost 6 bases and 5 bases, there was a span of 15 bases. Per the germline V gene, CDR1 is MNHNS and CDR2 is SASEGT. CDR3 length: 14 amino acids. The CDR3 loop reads CASRLGGPGDTQYF. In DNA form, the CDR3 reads TGTGCCAGCAGACTGGGGGGGCCGGGAGATACGCAGTATTTT.

The CDR3 is CAIRPWGGAGGENEQFF. The CDR3 DNA is TGTGCCATCAGACCCTGGGGGGGGGCGGGAGGAGAGAATGAGCAGTTCTTC. This chain joins TRBV10-3 and TRBJ2-1; 8 bases are shared with TRBD2. V lost 6 bases, J lost 7 bases, and 17 bases stayed unmatched. Per the germline V gene, CDR1 is ENHRY and CDR2 is SYGVKD. This CDR3 region has 17 residues.

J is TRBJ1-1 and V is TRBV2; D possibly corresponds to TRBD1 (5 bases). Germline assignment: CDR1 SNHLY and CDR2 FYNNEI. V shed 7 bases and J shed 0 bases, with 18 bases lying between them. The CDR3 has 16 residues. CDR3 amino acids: CASTPSSEGLNTEAFF. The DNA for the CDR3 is TGTGCCAGCACCCCGTCTTCCGAGGGACTGAACACTGAAGCTTTCTTT. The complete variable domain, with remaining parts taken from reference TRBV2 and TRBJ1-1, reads EPEVTQTPSHQVTQMGQEVILRCVPISNHLYFYWYRQILGQKVEFLVSFYNNEISEKSEIFDDQFSVERPDGSNFTLKIRSTKLEDSAMYFCASTPSSEGLNTEAFFGQGTRLTVV.

The CDR3 coding sequence is TGTGCCAGCAGCTTTAGAGGGGTCCGGAACACTGAAGCTTTCTTT. This codes for CASSFRGVRNTEAFF. The chain combines TRBV7-9 with TRBJ1-1, with TRBD1 as a possible D gene (5 bases). CDR3 size: 15 residues. V dropped 3 bases and J dropped 1 base, with 12 bases sitting between them. Germline CDR1 is SEHNR and CDR2 is FQNEAQ (reference sequence).

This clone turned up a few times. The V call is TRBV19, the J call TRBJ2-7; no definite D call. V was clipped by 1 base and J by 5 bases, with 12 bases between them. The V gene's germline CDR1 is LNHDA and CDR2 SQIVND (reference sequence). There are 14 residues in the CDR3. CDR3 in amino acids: CASSIGHPNDEQYF. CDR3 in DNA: TGTGCCAGTAGTATAGGACATCCGAACGACGAGCAGTACTTC.

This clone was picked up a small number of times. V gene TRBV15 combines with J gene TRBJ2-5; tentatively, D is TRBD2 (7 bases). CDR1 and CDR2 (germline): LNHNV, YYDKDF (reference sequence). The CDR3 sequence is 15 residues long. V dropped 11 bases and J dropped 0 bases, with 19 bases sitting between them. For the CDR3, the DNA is TGTGCCGCGGCGGTAGGGGGGGGGAACCAAGAGACCCAGTACTTC. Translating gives CAAAVGGGNQETQYF. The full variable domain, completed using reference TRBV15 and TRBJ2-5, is DAMVIQNPRYQVTQFGKPVTLSCSQTLNHNVMYWYQQKSSQAPKLLFHYYDKDFNNEADTPDNFQSRRPNTSFCFLDIRSPGLGDTAMYLCAAAVGGGNQETQYFGPGTRLLVL.

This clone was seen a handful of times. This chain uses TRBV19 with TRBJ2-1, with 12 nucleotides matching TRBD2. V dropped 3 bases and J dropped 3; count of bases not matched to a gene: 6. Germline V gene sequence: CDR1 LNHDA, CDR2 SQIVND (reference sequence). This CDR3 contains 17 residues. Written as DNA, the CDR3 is TGTGCCAGTAGTATTGCTAGCGGGGGGGCAGGCTACAATGAGCAGTTCTTC. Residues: CASSIASGGAGYNEQFF. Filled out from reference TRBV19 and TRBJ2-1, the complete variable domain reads DGGITQSPKYLFRKEGQNVTLSCEQNLNHDAMYWYRQDPGQGLRLIYYSQIVNDFQKGDIAEGYSVSREKKESFPLTVTSAQKNPTAFYLCASSIASGGAGYNEQFFGPGTRLTVL.

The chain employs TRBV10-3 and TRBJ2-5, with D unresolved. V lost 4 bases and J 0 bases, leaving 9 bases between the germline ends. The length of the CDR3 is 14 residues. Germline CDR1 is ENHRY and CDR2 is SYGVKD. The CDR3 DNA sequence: TGTGCCATCAGTGCGGGCCGGGACCAAGAGACCCAGTACTTC. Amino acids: CAISAGRDQETQYF.

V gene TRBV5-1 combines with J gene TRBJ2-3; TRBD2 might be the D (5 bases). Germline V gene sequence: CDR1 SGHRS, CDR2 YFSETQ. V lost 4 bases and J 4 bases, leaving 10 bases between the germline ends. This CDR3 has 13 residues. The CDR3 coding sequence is TGCGCCAGCAGCCTAGCTGGGGCAGATACGCAGTATTTT. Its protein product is CASSLAGADTQYF. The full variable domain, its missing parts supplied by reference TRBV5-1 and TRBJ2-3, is KAGVTQTPRYLIKTRGQQVTLSCSPISGHRSVSWYQQTPGQGLQFLFEYFSETQRNKGNFPGRFSGRQFSNSRSEMNVSTLELGDSALYLCASSLAGADTQYFGPGTRLTVL.